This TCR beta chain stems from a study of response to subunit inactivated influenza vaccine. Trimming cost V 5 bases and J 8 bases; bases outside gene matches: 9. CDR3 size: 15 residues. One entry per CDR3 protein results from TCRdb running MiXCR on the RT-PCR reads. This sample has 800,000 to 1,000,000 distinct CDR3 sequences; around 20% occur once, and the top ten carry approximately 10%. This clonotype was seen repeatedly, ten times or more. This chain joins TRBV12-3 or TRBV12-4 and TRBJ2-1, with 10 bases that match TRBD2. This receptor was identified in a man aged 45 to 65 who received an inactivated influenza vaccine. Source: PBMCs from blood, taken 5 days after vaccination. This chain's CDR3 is CASSTQLAGRDEQFF. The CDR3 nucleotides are TGTGCCAGCAGTACGCAACTAGCGGGGAGGGATGAGCAGTTCTTC.